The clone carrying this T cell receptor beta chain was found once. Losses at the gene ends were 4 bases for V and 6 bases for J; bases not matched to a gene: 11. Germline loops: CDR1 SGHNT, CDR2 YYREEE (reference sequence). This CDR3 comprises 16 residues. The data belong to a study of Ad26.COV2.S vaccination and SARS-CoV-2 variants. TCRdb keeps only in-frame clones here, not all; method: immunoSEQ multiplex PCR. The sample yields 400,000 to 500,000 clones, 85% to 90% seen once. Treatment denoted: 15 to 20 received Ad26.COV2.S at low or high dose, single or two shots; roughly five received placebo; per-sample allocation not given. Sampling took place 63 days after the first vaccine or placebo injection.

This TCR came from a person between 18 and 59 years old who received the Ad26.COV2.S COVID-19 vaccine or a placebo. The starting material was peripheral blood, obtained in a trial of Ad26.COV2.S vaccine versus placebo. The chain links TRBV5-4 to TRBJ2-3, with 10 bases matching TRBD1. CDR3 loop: CASSPAGQGRRDTQYF. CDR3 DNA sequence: TGTGCCAGCAGCCCTGCGGGACAGGGGAGAAGGGATACGCAGTATTTT.